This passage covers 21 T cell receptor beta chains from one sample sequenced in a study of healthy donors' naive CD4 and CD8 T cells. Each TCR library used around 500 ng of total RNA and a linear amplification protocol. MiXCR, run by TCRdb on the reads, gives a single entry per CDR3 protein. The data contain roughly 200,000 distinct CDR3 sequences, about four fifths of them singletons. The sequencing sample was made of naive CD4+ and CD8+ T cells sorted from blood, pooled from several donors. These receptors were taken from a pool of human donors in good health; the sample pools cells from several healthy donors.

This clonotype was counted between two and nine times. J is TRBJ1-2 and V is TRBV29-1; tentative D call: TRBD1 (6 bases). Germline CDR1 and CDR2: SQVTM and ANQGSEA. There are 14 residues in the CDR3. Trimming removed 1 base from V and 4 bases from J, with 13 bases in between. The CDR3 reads CSVEGPGHFYGYTF. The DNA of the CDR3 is TGCAGCGTTGAAGGTCCGGGACATTTCTATGGCTACACCTTC. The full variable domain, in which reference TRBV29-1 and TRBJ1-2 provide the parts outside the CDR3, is SAVISQKPSRDICQRGTSLTIQCQVDSQVTMMFWYRQQPGQSLTLIATANQGSEATYESGFVIDKFPISRPNLTFSTLTVSNMSPEDSSIYLCSVEGPGHFYGYTFGSGTRLTVV.

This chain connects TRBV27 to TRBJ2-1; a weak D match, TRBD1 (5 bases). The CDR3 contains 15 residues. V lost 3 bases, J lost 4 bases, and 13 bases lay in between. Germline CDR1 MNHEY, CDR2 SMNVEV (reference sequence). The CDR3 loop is CASSFMSQGYNEQFF. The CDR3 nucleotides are TGTGCCAGCAGTTTTATGTCCCAGGGATACAATGAGCAGTTCTTC.

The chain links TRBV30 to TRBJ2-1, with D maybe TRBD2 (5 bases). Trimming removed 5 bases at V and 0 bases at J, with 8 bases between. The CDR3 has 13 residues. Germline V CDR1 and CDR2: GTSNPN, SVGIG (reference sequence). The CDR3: CAWGSGSYNEQFF. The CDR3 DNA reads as TGTGCCTGGGGCAGCGGCTCCTACAATGAGCAGTTCTTC.

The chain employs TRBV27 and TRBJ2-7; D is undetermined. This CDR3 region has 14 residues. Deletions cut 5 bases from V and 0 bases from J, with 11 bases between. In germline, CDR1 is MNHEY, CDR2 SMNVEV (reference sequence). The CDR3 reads CASSPIPSSYEQYV. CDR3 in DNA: TGTGCCAGCAGTCCTATCCCCAGCTCCTACGAGCAGTACGTC.

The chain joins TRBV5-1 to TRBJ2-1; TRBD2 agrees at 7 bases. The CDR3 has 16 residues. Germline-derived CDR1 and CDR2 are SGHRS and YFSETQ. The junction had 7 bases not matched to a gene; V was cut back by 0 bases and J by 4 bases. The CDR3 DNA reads TGCGCCAGCAGCTTGGGAAGTAGCGGGCGGTACAATGAGCAGTTCTTC. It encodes CASSLGSSGRYNEQFF.

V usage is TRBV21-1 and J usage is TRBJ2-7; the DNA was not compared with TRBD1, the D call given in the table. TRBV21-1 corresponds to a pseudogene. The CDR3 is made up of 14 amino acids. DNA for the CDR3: TGTGCCATCGGAAGTCGGGACCACTCCTACGAGCAGTACTTC. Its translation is CAIGSRDHSYEQYF.

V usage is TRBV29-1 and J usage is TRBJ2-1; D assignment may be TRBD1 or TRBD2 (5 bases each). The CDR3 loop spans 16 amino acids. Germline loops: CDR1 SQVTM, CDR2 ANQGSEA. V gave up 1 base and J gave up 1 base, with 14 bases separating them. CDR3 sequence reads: CSVEGGEEGSYNEQFF. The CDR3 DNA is TGCAGCGTTGAAGGAGGGGAAGAGGGTTCCTACAATGAGCAGTTCTTC.

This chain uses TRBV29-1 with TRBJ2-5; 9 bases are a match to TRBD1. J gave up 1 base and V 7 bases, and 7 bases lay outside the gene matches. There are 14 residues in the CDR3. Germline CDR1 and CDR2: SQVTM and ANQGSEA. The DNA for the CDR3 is TGCAGCGCGGGACAGGGTTTAGCCCAAGAGACCCAGTACTTC. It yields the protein CSAGQGLAQETQYF.

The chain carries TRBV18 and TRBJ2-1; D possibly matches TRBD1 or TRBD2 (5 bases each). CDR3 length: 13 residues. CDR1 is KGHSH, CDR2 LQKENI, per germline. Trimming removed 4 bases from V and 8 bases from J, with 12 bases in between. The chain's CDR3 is CASSLTRGDEQFF. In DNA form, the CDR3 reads TGTGCCAGCTCACTAACGAGGGGCGATGAGCAGTTCTTC. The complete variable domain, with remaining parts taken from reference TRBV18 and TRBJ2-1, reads NAGVMQNPRHLVRRRGQEARLRCSPMKGHSHVYWYRQLPEEGLKFMVYLQKENIIDESGMPKERFSAEFPKEGPSILRIQQVVRGDSAAYFCASSLTRGDEQFFGPGTRLTVL.

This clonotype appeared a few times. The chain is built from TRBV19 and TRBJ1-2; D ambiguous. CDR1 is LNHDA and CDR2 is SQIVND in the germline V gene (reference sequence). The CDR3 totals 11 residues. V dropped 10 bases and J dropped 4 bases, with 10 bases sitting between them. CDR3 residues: CATWDVYGYTF. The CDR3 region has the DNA TGTGCCACCTGGGATGTCTATGGCTACACCTTC.

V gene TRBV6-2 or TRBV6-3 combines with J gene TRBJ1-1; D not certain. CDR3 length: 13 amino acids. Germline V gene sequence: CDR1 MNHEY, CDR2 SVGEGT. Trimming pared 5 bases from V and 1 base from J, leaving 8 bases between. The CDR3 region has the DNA TGTGCCAGCAGTGATGCATGGAACACTGAAGCTTTCTTT. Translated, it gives CASSDAWNTEAFF.

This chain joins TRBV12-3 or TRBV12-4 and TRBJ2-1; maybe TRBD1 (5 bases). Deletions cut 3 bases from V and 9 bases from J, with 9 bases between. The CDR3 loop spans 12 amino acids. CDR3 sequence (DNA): TGTGCCAGCAGTTTCGAGGACATTGAGCAGTTCTTC. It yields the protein CASSFEDIEQFF.

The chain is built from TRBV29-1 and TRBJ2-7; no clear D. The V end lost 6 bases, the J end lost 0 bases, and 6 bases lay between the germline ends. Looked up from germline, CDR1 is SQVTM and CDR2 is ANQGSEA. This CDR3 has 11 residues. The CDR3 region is CSVVISYEQYF. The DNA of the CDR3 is TGCAGCGTCGTGATCTCCTACGAGCAGTACTTC.

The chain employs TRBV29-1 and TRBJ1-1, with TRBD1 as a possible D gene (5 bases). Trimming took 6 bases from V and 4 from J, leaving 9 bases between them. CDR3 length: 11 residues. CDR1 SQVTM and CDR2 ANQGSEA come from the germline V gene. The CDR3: CSVSGATEAFF. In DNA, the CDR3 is TGCAGCGTCTCCGGGGCCACTGAAGCTTTCTTT.

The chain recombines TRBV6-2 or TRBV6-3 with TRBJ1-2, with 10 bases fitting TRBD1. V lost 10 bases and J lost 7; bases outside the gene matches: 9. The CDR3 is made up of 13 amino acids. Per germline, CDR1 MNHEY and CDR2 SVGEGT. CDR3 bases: TGTGCCACCAGACCGGGACAGGGGACTGGCTACACCTTC. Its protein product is CATRPGQGTGYTF.

The CDR3, as DNA: TGTGCCAGTAGTTCTCGGTTCTCGAGGGCAGATACGCAGTATTTT. Translating it yields CASSSRFSRADTQYF. The chain combines TRBV19 with TRBJ2-3; TRBD2 might be the D (5 bases). Trimming shortened V by 5 bases and J by 4 bases, and 16 bases separated the two germline ends. Germline V gene lookup returns CDR1 LNHDA and CDR2 SQIVND (reference sequence). The CDR3 totals 15 residues.

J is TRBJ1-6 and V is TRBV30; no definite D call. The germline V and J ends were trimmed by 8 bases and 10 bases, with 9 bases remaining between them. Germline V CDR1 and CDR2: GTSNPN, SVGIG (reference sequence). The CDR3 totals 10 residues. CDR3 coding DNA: TGTGCCGGCCCGGGATCACCCCTCCACTTT. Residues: CAGPGSPLHF.

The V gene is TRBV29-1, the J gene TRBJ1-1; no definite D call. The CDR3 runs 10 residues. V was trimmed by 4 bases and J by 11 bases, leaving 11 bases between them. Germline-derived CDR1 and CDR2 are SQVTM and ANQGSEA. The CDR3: CSVAIAGAFF. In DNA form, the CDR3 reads TGCAGCGTTGCAATCGCGGGGGCTTTCTTT.

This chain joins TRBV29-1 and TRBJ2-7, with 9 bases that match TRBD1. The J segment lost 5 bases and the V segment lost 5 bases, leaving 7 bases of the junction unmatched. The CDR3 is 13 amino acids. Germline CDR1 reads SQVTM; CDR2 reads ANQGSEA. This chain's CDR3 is CSVLRQGDHEQYF. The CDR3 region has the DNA TGCAGCGTTCTAAGACAGGGGGACCACGAGCAGTACTTC.

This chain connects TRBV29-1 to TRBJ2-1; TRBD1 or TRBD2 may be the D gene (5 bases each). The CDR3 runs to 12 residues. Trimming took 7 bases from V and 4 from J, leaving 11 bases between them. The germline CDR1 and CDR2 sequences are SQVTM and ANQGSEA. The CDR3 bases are TGCAGCGCCCCCGGGGCTTACAATGAGCAGTTCTTC. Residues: CSAPGAYNEQFF.

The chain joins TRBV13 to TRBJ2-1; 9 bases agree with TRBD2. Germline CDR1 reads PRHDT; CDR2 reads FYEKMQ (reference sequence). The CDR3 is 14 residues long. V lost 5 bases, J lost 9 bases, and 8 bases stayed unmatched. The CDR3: CASSLGLASSEQFF. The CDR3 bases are TGTGCCAGCAGCCTTGGACTAGCGAGTAGTGAGCAGTTCTTC. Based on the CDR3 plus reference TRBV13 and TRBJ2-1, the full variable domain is AAGVIQSPRHLIKEKRETATLKCYPIPRHDTVYWYQQGPGQDPQFLISFYEKMQSDKGSIPDRFSAQQFSDYHSELNMSSLELGDSALYFCASSLGLASSEQFFGPGTRLTVL.